The entry below describes one T cell receptor beta chain. This sample stems from a study of T cells of healthy individuals. In TCRdb, the 5' RACE reads were re-called with MiXCR into one record per CDR3 protein. The table lists tens of thousands of distinct CDR3 sequences, under 20% of them singletons. The length of the CDR3 is 11 residues. Trimming removed 6 bases from V and 5 bases from J, with 8 bases in between. The chain couples TRBV12-3 or TRBV12-4 to TRBJ2-7; D gene unclear. The sequence was obtained from a human donor in good health. CDR3 region: CASRMSNEQYF. DNA of the CDR3: TGTGCCAGCAGGATGTCCAACGAGCAGTACTTC.